These T cell receptor beta chains were read from a single sample in a study of neoadjuvant anti-PD-1 for oral cavity cancer. Clones were read by immunoSEQ multiplex PCR, and TCRdb kept only the in-frame ones, dropping some. The profile covers 65,000 to 70,000 clones, with around 85% appearing a single time and 2.5% to 3% taken by the ten largest. The source was PBMCs, collected after nivolumab (anti-PD-1) treatment. These receptors originate from a person aged 40 to 85 with oral cavity squamous cell carcinoma. Both conserved end residues are part of each CDR3. A D gene is named only where the DNA matches it firmly. Some rows mark clone size as missing; the rest say once, few, many or name a class of expanded clone.

abundance | j_gene | v_gene | len | d_gene | CDR3aa | CDR3nt
NA | TRBJ2-1 | TRBV9 | 13 | NA | CASSVAGDNEQFF | TGTGCCAGCAGCGTAGCGGGTGACAATGAGCAGTTCTTC
NA | TRBJ2-2 | TRBV2 | 15 | NA | CASSALSSGGGELFF | TGTGCCAGCAGTGCCCTGAGTTCCGGCGGCGGGGAGCTGTTTTTT
once | TRBJ1-3 | TRBV19 | 15 | NA | CASGGRFFSGNTIYF | TGTGCCAGCGGGGGGAGGTTCTTCTCTGGAAACACCATATATTTT
NA | TRBJ1-1 | TRBV11-3 | 15 | TRBD1 | CASSLGGQGATEAFF | TGTGCCAGCAGCTTAGGGGGGCAGGGGGCGACTGAAGCTTTCTTT
few | TRBJ2-2 | TRBV4-1 | 17 | TRBD2 | CASSQVVAGVATGELFF | TGCGCCAGCAGCCAAGTTGTAGCGGGAGTGGCCACCGGGGAGCTGTTTTTT
few | TRBJ1-1 | TRBV7-3 | 15 | NA | CASSPGGGMNTEAFF | TGTGCCAGCAGCCCCGGCGGGGGGATGAACACTGAAGCTTTCTTT
NA | TRBJ2-1 | TRBV6-5 | 14 | TRBD2 | CASRGTSGGDGQFF | TGTGCCAGCAGAGGGACTAGCGGGGGTGACGGGCAGTTCTTC
NA | TRBJ1-4 | TRBV27 | 12 | NA | CASSLRPGHEFF | TGTGCCAGCAGTTTAAGGCCGGGACACGAGTTTTTT
NA | TRBJ1-4 | TRBV4-1 | 15 | NA | CASSQVYGLGEKLFF | TGCGCCAGCAGCCAAGTGTACGGGCTGGGCGAAAAACTGTTTTTT
once | TRBJ1-5 | TRBV28 | 15 | TRBD1 | CASSFFEGANQPQHF | TGTGCCAGCAGTTTTTTTGAGGGGGCGAATCAGCCCCAGCATTTT
NA | TRBJ1-2 | TRBV30 | 13 | NA | CAWSGTFGYGYTF | TGTGCCTGGAGCGGGACCTTCGGCTATGGCTACACCTTC
NA | TRBJ2-7 | TRBV7-6 | 16 | TRBD1 | CASSLAPGQGDYEQYF | TGTGCCAGCAGCTTAGCGCCGGGACAGGGAGACTACGAGCAGTACTTC
NA | TRBJ2-5 | TRBV7-3 | 15 | NA | CASSFGISTGETQYF | TGTGCCAGCAGCTTTGGCATATCAACGGGGGAGACCCAGTACTTC
NA | TRBJ1-1 | TRBV5-1 | 14 | NA | CASSFVSENTEAFF | TGCGCCAGCAGCTTCGTCTCAGAGAACACTGAAGCTTTCTTT
NA | TRBJ2-7 | TRBV6-6 | 15 | TRBD1 | CASSYQSTGTGEQYF | TGTGCCAGCAGTTACCAAAGCACCGGGACAGGGGAGCAGTACTTC
NA | TRBJ2-7 | TRBV10-1 | 14 | TRBD1 | CASSLDRAGYEQYF | TGCGCCAGCAGCCTGGACAGGGCAGGCTACGAGCAGTACTTC
NA | TRBJ2-1 | TRBV7-9 | 13 | NA | CASSAGQYNEQFF | TGTGCCAGCAGCGCCGGACAGTACAATGAGCAGTTCTTC
NA | TRBJ2-7 | TRBV5-8 | 13 | NA | CASSLGRPYEQYF | TGTGCCAGCAGCTTGGGTAGGCCTTACGAGCAGTACTTC
NA | TRBJ2-6 | TRBV5-4 | 16 | NA | CASAQGGLSGANVLTF | TGTGCCAGCGCACAGGGTGGTCTCTCTGGGGCCAACGTCCTGACTTTC
NA | TRBJ1-1 | TRBV6-1 | 16 | NA | CASSVLPSGMNTEAFF | TGTGCCAGCAGTGTACTTCCGAGTGGAATGAACACTGAAGCTTTCTTT
NA | TRBJ1-4 | TRBV7-9 | 15 | NA | CASILLQLCHEKLFF | TGTGCCAGCATCCTCTTGCAGCTTTGCCATGAAAAACTGTTTTTT
NA | TRBJ2-3 | TRBV7-9 | 17 | TRBD2 | CASSSAGTSGGTDTQYF | TGTGCCAGCAGCAGCGCCGGGACTAGCGGGGGTACAGATACGCAGTATTTT
once | TRBJ1-5 | TRBV28 | 14 | NA | CASSLVGPNQPQHF | TGTGCCAGCAGTTTAGTGGGGCCCAATCAGCCCCAGCATTTT
NA | TRBJ2-3 | TRBV28 | 13 | NA | CASSLGWTDTQYF | TGTGCCAGCAGTCTCGGGTGGACAGATACGCAGTATTTT
NA | TRBJ2-1 | TRBV7-2 | 13 | NA | CASSYDMYNEQFF | TGTGCCAGCAGCTATGACATGTACAATGAGCAGTTCTTC
NA | TRBJ2-1 | TRBV2 | 15 | NA | CASRPNPGSYNEQFF | TGTGCCAGCAGACCCAACCCGGGCTCCTACAATGAGCAGTTCTTC
NA | TRBJ2-2 | TRBV7-3 | 14 | TRBD1 | CASRQGMNTGELFF | TGTGCCAGCAGACAGGGGATGAACACCGGGGAGCTGTTTTTT
NA | TRBJ1-4 | TRBV27 | 13 | NA | CASSLEGEEKLFF | TGTGCCAGCAGTTTAGAGGGAGAGGAAAAACTGTTTTTT
NA | TRBJ2-5 | TRBV5-1 | 12 | NA | CATHDLGETQYF | TGCGCCACCCACGACCTGGGTGAGACCCAGTACTTC
once | TRBJ1-2 | TRBV19 | 13 | NA | CASSIGSIYGYTF | TGTGCCAGTAGTATAGGCAGTATCTATGGCTACACCTTC
NA | TRBJ1-5 | TRBV5-1 | 12 | NA | CASSAGNQPQHF | TGCGCCAGCAGCGCGGGCAATCAGCCCCAGCATTTT
NA | TRBJ1-1 | TRBV5-1 | 12 | TRBD1 | CASGQGASEAFF | TGCGCCAGCGGCCAGGGGGCCTCTGAAGCTTTCTTT
NA | TRBJ2-1 | TRBV5-1 | 17 | TRBD2 | CASSPRRGLAGENEQFF | TGCGCCAGCAGCCCCCGGCGGGGACTAGCGGGAGAGAATGAGCAGTTCTTC
NA | TRBJ1-2 | TRBV4-2 | 16 | NA | CASSQASMTGQYGYTF | TGTGCCAGCAGCCAAGCCTCGATGACAGGACAATATGGCTACACCTTC
NA | TRBJ2-7 | TRBV28 | 15 | TRBD2 | CASSLTSSGHYEQYF | TGTGCCAGCAGTTTAACATCTAGCGGGCACTACGAGCAGTACTTC
NA | TRBJ1-4 | TRBV9 | 15 | NA | CASSVARQGNEKLFF | TGTGCCAGCAGCGTAGCTCGGCAGGGAAATGAAAAACTGTTTTTT
NA | TRBJ2-1 | TRBV5-6 | 15 | TRBD2 | CASSDSSGPYNEQFF | TGTGCCAGCAGCGACTCTAGCGGCCCCTACAATGAGCAGTTCTTC
NA | TRBJ1-4 | TRBV5-1 | 14 | NA | CASSGARTNEKLFF | TGCGCCAGCAGTGGGGCACGGACTAATGAAAAACTGTTTTTT
NA | TRBJ2-6 | TRBV9 | 17 | NA | CASSDPGRSPGANVLTF | TGTGCCAGCAGCGATCCCGGGCGCTCGCCTGGGGCCAACGTCCTGACTTTC
NA | TRBJ1-4 | TRBV25-1 | 15 | NA | CASSEYRGHNEKLFF | TGTGCCAGCAGTGAATACAGGGGCCACAATGAAAAACTGTTTTTT
NA | TRBJ1-5 | TRBV19 | 16 | NA | CASSIVYREVNQPQHF | TGTGCCAGTAGTATCGTTTACAGGGAGGTCAATCAGCCCCAGCATTTT
NA | TRBJ2-5 | TRBV29-1 | 10 | NA | CSVYRETQYF | TGCAGCGTTTACAGGGAGACCCAGTACTTC
NA | TRBJ2-3 | TRBV5-6 | 16 | TRBD2 | CASSGLAGGLADTQYF | TGTGCCAGCAGCGGACTAGCGGGGGGACTTGCAGATACGCAGTATTTT
once | TRBJ2-3 | TRBV4-2 | 18 | TRBD2 | CASSQALLSLAVTDTQYF | TGTGCCAGCAGCCAAGCCCTTCTTTCACTAGCGGTCACAGATACGCAGTATTTT
NA | TRBJ2-7 | TRBV7-6 | 15 | NA | CASSPSWTATFEQYF | TGTGCCAGCAGCCCGTCTTGGACAGCTACATTCGAGCAGTACTTC
NA | TRBJ2-5 | TRBV5-1 | 16 | TRBD2 | CASSLVLAGVQETQYF | TGCGCCAGCAGCTTGGTTCTAGCGGGGGTCCAAGAGACCCAGTACTTC
NA | TRBJ2-1 | TRBV11-2 | 19 | TRBD1 | CASSLGIWGTGAGYNEQFF | TGTGCCAGCAGCCTGGGGATATGGGGGACAGGGGCAGGGTACAATGAGCAGTTCTTC
once | TRBJ2-3 | TRBV6-5 | 15 | NA | CASSYRGLSGDTQYF | TGTGCCAGCAGTTATCGGGGGCTCAGTGGAGATACGCAGTATTTT
NA | TRBJ1-3 | TRBV4-1 | 14 | NA | CASSQNRVGNTIYF | TGCGCCAGCAGCCAAAACAGGGTTGGAAACACCATATATTTT
NA | TRBJ2-3 | TRBV9 | 18 | TRBD2 | CASSVGDPWAGGADTQYF | TGTGCCAGCAGCGTAGGAGACCCATGGGCGGGAGGGGCAGATACGCAGTATTTT
once | TRBJ2-2 | TRBV27 | 13 | NA | CASSLSNTGELFF | TGTGCCAGCAGTTTATCCAACACCGGGGAGCTGTTTTTT
NA | TRBJ2-1 | TRBV7-8 | 15 | TRBD2 | CASNPSGWNYNEQFF | TGTGCCAGCAACCCTAGCGGGTGGAACTACAATGAGCAGTTCTTC
NA | TRBJ1-4 | TRBV6-5 | 16 | NA | CASSYSSALRSEKLFF | TGTGCCAGCAGTTACTCATCAGCTCTCCGGAGTGAAAAACTGTTTTTT
NA | TRBJ1-1 | TRBV7-9 | 12 | NA | CASSLEDTEAFF | TGTGCCAGCAGCTTAGAGGACACTGAAGCTTTCTTT
NA | TRBJ1-1 | TRBV6-1 | 13 | TRBD1 | CASSRQGSTEAFF | TGTGCCAGCAGTCGACAGGGTAGCACTGAAGCTTTCTTT
NA | TRBJ2-2 | TRBV7-8 | 13 | NA | CASSSLNTGELFF | TGTGCCAGCAGCTCACTCAACACCGGGGAGCTGTTTTTT
NA | TRBJ1-1 | TRBV6-1 | 13 | NA | CASSGGGVTEAFF | TGTGCCAGCAGTGGAGGCGGGGTCACTGAAGCTTTCTTT
NA | TRBJ1-2 | TRBV6-5 | 13 | NA | CASSYYRNYGYTF | TGTGCCAGCAGTTACTATCGAAACTATGGCTACACCTTC
NA | TRBJ2-5 | TRBV7-9 | 17 | TRBD2 | CASSLAASGAYQETQYF | TGTGCCAGCAGCTTAGCGGCTAGCGGTGCGTACCAAGAGACCCAGTACTTC